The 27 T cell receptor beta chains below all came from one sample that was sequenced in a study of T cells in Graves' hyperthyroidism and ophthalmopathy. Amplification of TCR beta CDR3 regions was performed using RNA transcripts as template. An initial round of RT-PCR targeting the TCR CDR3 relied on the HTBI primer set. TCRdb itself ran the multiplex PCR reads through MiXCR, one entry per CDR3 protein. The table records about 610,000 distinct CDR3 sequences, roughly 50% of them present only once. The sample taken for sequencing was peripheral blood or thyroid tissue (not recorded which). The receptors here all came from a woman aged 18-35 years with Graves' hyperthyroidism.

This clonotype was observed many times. The DNA of the CDR3 is TGTGCCAGCAGACCTCGGGGCTCCTACAATGAGCAGTTCTTC. Residues: CASRPRGSYNEQFF. The chain links TRBV12-3 or TRBV12-4 to TRBJ2-1; tentatively, D is TRBD2 (5 bases). V dropped 6 bases and J dropped 0 bases, with 9 bases sitting between them. The CDR3 has 14 amino acids.

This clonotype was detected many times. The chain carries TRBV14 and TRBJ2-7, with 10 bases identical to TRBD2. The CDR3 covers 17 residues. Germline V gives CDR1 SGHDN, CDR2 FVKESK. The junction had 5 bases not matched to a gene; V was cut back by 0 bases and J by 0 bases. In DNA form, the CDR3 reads TGTGCCAGCAGCCAAGAGGGTAGCGGGAGGAGCTCCTACGAGCAGTACTTC. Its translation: CASSQEGSGRSSYEQYF.

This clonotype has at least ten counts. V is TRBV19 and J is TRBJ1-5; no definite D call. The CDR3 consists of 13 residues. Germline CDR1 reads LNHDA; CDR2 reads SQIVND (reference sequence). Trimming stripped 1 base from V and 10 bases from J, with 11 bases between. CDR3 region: CASSIVERSPQHF. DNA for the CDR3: TGTGCCAGTAGTATAGTAGAACGGAGCCCCCAGCATTTT.

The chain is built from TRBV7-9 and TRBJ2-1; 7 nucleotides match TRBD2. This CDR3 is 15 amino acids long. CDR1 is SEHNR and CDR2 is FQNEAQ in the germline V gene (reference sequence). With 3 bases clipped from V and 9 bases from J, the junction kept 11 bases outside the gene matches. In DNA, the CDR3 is TGTGCCAGCAGCTTCGATCATGGGGGGGACCCTGAGCAGTTCTTC. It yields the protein CASSFDHGGDPEQFF.

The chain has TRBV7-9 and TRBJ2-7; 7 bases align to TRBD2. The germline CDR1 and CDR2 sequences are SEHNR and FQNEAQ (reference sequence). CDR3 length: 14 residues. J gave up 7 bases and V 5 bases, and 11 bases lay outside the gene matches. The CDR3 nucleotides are TGTGCCAGCAGCCCCAATCGGGAGGACTATGAGCAGTACTTC. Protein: CASSPNREDYEQYF.

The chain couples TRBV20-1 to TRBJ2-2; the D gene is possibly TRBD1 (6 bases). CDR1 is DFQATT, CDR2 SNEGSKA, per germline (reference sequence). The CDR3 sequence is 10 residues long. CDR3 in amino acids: CLLGTGELFF. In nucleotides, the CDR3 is TGCCTCCTCGGGACAGGGGAGCTGTTTTTT.

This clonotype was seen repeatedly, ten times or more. CDR3 amino acids: CASSPDTGANVLTF. The DNA of the CDR3 is TGTGCCAGCAGCCCTGACACCGGGGCCAACGTCCTGACTTTC. V usage is TRBV7-3 and J usage is TRBJ2-6; no definite D call. Germline loops: CDR1 SGHTA, CDR2 FQGTGA. The V end lost 5 bases, the J end lost 4 bases, and 9 bases lay between the germline ends. The length of the CDR3 is 14 residues.

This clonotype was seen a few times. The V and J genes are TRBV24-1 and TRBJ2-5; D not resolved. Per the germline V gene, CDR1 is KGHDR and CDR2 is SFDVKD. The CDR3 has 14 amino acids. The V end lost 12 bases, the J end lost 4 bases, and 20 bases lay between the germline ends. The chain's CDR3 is CADWEGSVGETQYF. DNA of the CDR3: TGTGCCGACTGGGAAGGATCAGTGGGAGAGACCCAGTACTTC.

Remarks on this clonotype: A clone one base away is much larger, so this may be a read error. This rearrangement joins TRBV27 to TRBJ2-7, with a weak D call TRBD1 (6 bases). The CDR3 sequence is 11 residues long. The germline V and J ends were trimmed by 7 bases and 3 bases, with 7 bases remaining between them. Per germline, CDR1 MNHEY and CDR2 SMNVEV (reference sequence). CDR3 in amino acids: CASMDSYEQYF. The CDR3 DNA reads TGTGCCAGCATGGACAGCTACGAGCAGTACTTC.

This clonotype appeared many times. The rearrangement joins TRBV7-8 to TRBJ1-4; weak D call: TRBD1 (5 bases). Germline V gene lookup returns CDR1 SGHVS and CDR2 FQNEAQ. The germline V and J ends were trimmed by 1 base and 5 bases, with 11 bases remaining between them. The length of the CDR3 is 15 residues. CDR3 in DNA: TGTGCCAGCAGCTTAGGCCAGGGATACAATGAAAAACTGTTTTTT. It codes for CASSLGQGYNEKLFF.

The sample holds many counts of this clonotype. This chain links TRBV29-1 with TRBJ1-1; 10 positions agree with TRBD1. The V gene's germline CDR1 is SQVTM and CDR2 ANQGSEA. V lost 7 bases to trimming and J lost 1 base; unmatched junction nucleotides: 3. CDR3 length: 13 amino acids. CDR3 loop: CSARTGGNTEAFF. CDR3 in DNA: TGCAGCGCTCGGACAGGGGGGAACACTGAAGCTTTCTTT.

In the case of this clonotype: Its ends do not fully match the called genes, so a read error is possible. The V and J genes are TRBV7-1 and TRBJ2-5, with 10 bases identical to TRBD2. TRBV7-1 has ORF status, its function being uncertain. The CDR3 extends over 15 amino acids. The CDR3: CASSPAGGREETQYF. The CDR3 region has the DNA TGTGCCAGCAGCCCAGCGGGAGGGCGTGAAGAGACCCAGTACTTC.

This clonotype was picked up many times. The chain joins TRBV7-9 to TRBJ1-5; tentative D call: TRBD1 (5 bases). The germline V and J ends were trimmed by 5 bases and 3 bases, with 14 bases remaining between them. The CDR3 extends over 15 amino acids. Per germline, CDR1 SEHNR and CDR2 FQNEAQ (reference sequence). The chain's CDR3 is CASSGEADTNQPQHF. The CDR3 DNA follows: TGTGCCAGCAGCGGAGAGGCGGACACCAATCAGCCCCAGCATTTT.

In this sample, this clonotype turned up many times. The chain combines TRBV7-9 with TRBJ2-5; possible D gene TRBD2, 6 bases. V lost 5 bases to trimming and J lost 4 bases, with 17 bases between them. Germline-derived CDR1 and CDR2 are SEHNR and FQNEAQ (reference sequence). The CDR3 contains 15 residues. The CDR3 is CASSPEASAVETQYF. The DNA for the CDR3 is TGTGCCAGCAGCCCGGAGGCTAGCGCCGTAGAGACCCAGTACTTC. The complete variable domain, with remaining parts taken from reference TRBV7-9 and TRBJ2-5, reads DTGVSQNPRHKITKRGQNVTFRCDPISEHNRLYWYRQTLGQGPEFLTYFQNEAQLEKSRLLSDRFSAERPKGSFSTLEIQRTEQGDSAMYLCASSPEASAVETQYFGPGTRLLVL.

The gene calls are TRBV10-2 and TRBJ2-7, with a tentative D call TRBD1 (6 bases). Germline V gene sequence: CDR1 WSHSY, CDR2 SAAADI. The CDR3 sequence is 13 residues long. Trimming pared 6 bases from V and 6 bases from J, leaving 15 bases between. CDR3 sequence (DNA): TGCGCCAGCAGCGGGACATACCTAGGCGAGCAGTACTTC. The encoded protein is CASSGTYLGEQYF.

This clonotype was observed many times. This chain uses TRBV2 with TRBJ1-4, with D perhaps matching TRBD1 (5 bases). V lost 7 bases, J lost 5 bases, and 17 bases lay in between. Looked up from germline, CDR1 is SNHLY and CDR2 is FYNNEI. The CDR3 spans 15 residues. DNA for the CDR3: TGTGCCAGCATGAAATCAGGGAATAAGAATGAAAAACTGTTTTTT. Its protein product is CASMKSGNKNEKLFF.

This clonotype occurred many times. CDR3 nucleotides: TGTGCCAGCAGTCCACAGGGGGCTGAGGGGAACACTGAAGCTTTCTTT. It codes for CASSPQGAEGNTEAFF. V usage is TRBV6-2 or TRBV6-3 and J usage is TRBJ1-1, with 9 bases lining up with TRBD1. Germline lookup yields CDR1 MNHEY and CDR2 SVGEGT. J was trimmed by 1 base and V by 5 bases; bases with no gene match: 8. This CDR3 contains 16 residues.

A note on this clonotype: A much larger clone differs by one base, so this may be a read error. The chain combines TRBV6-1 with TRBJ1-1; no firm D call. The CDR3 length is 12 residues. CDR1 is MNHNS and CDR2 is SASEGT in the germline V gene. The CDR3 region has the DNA TGTGCCAGCACCCCAATGAACCCTGAAGCTTTCTTT. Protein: CASTPMNPEAFF.

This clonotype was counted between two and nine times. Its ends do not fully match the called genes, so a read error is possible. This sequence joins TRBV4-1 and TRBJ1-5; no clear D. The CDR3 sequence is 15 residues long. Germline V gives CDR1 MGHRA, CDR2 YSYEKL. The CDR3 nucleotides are TGTGCCAGCAGCCAAGCGTCGTCAGTAGGTGAGCCCCAGCATTTT. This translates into CASSQASSVGEPQHF.

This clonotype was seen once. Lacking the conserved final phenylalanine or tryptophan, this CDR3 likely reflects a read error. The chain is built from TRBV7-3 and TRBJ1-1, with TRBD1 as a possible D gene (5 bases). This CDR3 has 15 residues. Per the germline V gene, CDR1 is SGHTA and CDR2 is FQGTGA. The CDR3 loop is CASSVTQGLNTEAFS. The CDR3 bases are TGTGCCAGCAGCGTGACCCAGGGCCTGAACACTGAGGCTTTCTCT.

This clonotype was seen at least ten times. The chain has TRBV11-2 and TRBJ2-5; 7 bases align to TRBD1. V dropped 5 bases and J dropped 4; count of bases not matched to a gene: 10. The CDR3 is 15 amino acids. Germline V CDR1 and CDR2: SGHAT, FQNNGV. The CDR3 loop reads CASSGRQGDRETQYF. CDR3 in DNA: TGTGCCAGCAGCGGCCGACAGGGAGATAGAGAGACCCAGTACTTC. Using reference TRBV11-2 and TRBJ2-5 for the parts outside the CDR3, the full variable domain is EAGVAQSPRYKIIEKRQSVAFWCNPISGHATLYWYQQILGQGPKLLIQFQNNGVVDDSQLPKDRFSAERLKGVDSTLKIQPAKLEDSAVYLCASSGRQGDRETQYFGPGTRLLVL.

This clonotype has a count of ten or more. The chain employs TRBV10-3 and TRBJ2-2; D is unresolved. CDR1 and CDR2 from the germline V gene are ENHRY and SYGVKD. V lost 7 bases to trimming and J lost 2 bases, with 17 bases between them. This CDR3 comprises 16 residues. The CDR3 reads CAINPLPSGNTGELFF. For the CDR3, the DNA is TGTGCCATCAATCCCCTCCCCTCTGGCAACACCGGGGAGCTGTTTTTT.

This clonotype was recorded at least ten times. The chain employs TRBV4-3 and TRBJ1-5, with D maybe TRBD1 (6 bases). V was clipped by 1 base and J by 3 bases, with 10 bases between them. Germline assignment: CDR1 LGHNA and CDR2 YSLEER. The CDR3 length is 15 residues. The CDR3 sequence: CASSQGYRVNQPQHF. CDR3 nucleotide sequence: TGCGCCAGCAGCCAAGGCTACAGGGTCAATCAGCCCCAGCATTTT.

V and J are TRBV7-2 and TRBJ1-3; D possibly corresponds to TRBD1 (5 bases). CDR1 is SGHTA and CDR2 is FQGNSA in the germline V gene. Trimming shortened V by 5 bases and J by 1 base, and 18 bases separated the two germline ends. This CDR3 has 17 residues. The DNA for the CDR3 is TGTGCCAGCAGCCCACAAGCGGGGTCAGGGTCTGGAAACACCATATATTTT. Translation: CASSPQAGSGSGNTIYF.

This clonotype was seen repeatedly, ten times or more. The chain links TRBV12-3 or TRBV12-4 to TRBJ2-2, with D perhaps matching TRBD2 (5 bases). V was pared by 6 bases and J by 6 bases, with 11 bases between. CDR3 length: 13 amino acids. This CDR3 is CASSPRRSGELFF. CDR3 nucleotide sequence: TGTGCCAGCAGCCCAAGGAGGTCCGGGGAGCTGTTTTTT.

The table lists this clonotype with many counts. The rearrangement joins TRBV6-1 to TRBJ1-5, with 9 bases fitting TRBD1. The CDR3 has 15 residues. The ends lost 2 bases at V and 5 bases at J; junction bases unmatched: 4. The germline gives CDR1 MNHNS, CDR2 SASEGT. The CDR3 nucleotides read TGTGCCAGCAGTGAACCCGGGACAGGGCATCAGCCCCAGCATTTT. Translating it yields CASSEPGTGHQPQHF.

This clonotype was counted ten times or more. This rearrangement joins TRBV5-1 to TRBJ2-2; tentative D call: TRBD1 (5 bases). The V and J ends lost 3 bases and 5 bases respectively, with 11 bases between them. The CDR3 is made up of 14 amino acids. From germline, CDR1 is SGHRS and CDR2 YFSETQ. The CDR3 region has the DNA TGCGCCAGCAGCTCAGTTCCAGGGACCGGGGAGCTGTTTTTT. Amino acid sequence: CASSSVPGTGELFF.